The 5 T cell receptor beta chains reported below all come from one sample, sequenced in a study of graft-versus-host responses after intestinal transplantation. Clones were read by immunoSEQ multiplex PCR, and TCRdb kept only the in-frame ones, dropping some. In the table there are under 65,000 clones, approximately 94% of which are singletons. The antigens for these receptors are not known. This material consisted of unstimulated CD4+ T cells sorted from spleen or lymph node cells, taken before transplant. These receptors all come from a human donor who was the organ donor for an intestinal transplant.

V usage is TRBV6-5 and J usage is TRBJ1-3; 10 bases match TRBD1. CDR3 length: 15 residues. Per the germline V gene, CDR1 is MNHEY and CDR2 is SVGAGI. Losses at the gene ends were 6 bases for V and 8 bases for J; bases not matched to a gene: 10. The CDR3 loop is CASRGSGQGRHTIYF. The CDR3 DNA reads as TGTGCCAGCAGGGGATCGGGACAGGGGAGGCACACCATATATTTT.

This sequence joins TRBV6-6 and TRBJ2-5, with TRBD1 as a possible D gene (6 bases). CDR1 MNHNY and CDR2 SVGAGI come from the germline V gene (reference sequence). V was trimmed by 6 bases and J by 1 base, leaving 18 bases between them. The CDR3 has 16 residues. The CDR3, as DNA: TGTGCCAGCAGCTCGACAGGATTGGGGACCCAAGAGACCCAGTACTTC. The encoded protein is CASSSTGLGTQETQYF.

Remarks on this clone: The junction departs from germline at one end; a sequencing error may be responsible. This chain links TRBV7-9 with TRBJ2-6, with D possibly matching TRBD2 (5 bases). Germline-derived CDR1 and CDR2 are SEHNR and FQNEAQ (reference sequence). The CDR3 covers 15 residues. As DNA, the CDR3 is TGTGCCAGCAGCCTAGCCGGCTCTGGGGCCAACGTCCTGACTTTC. Residues: CASSLAGSGANVLTF. Variable domain in full (rest from reference TRBV7-9 and TRBJ2-6): DTGVSQNPRHKITKRGQNVTFRCDPISEHNRLYWYRQTLGQGPEFLTYFQNEAQLEKSRLLSDRFSAERPKGSFSTLEIQRTEQGDSAMYLCASSLAGSGANVLTFGAGSRLTVL.

This sequence joins TRBV4-2 and TRBJ2-3; 8 bases match TRBD2. With 0 bases clipped from V and 10 bases from J, the junction kept 12 bases outside the gene matches. The CDR3 spans 16 residues. The germline V gene encodes CDR1 LGHNA and CDR2 YNFKEQ. CDR3 nucleotides: TGTGCCAGCAGCCAAGATGGCCTAGCGGGTCGGACCCCGCAGTATTTT. Protein sequence: CASSQDGLAGRTPQYF.

The V call is TRBV10-2, the J call TRBJ1-2, with D possibly being TRBD1 (5 bases). Germline assignment: CDR1 WSHSY and CDR2 SAAADI. The CDR3 sequence is 14 residues long. V was cut by 2 bases and J by 4 bases, with 11 bases left in between. CDR3 sequence reads: CASSETGPFYGYTF. The CDR3 bases are TGCGCCAGCAGTGAGACAGGCCCCTTCTATGGCTACACCTTC.